These 20 T cell receptor beta chains were all obtained from the same sample, sequenced in a study of control samples from healthy donors and cancer patients. Clones were read by immunoSEQ multiplex PCR, and TCRdb kept only the in-frame ones, dropping some. The repertoire holds about 130,000 clones, with approximately 92% as singletons. Sequenced: blood. These receptors all stem from a young man in good health.

This chain's CDR3 is CASGWDVNTIYF. The CDR3 region has the DNA TGTGCTAGTGGTTGGGACGTGAACACCATATATTTT. The chain employs TRBV12-5 and TRBJ1-3; a weak D match, TRBD1 (5 bases). Trimming pared 4 bases from V and 7 bases from J, leaving 8 bases between. The CDR3 totals 12 residues. CDR1 and CDR2 from the germline V gene are LGHNT and FRNRAP.

The rearrangement links TRBV4-1 to TRBJ2-3; D gene unclear. The germline V and J ends were trimmed by 3 bases and 4 bases, with 14 bases remaining between them. The CDR3 covers 15 residues. In germline, CDR1 is MGHRA, CDR2 YSYEKL. Written as DNA, the CDR3 is TGCGCCAGCAGCCACCCCGGAGCAGAGGCAGATACGCAGTATTTT. It is translated as CASSHPGAEADTQYF.

CDR3 sequence: CASSLQSAGSATNEKLFF. CDR3 nucleotide sequence: TGCGCCAGCAGCTTGCAGTCAGCCGGTAGCGCAACTAATGAAAAACTGTTTTTT. The chain links TRBV5-1 to TRBJ1-4; D is uncertain. Germline V gene data show CDR1 as SGHRS and CDR2 as YFSETQ. This CDR3 contains 18 residues. The V and J ends lost 1 base and 0 bases respectively, with 16 bases between them.

The rearrangement joins TRBV6-5 to TRBJ1-4, with D perhaps matching TRBD1 (5 bases). The V end was cut by 7 bases, the J end by 8 bases, with 17 bases between. This CDR3 has 14 amino acids. Germline V CDR1 and CDR2: MNHEY, SVGAGI. CDR3 DNA: TGTGCCAGCACCTCCACGGGGGGGAGCGAAAAACTGTTTTTT. Translated, it gives CASTSTGGSEKLFF.

The chain employs TRBV3-1 (or the pseudogene TRBV3-2) and TRBJ1-2; a possible D gene is TRBD1 (5 bases). V lost 4 bases, J lost 8 bases, and 14 bases lay in between. This CDR3 region has 13 residues. The germline gives CDR1 LGHDT, CDR2 YNNKEL (reference sequence). As DNA, the CDR3 is TGTGCCAGCAGCCCCGGGGGGTCCAGCGGCTACACCTTC. Encoded protein: CASSPGGSSGYTF.

The rearrangement uses TRBV5-4 and TRBJ2-2; D possibly corresponds to TRBD2 (6 bases). The germline CDR1 and CDR2 sequences are SGHNT and YYREEE (reference sequence). Trimming left V 4 bases short and J 2 bases short, with 15 bases between. There are 16 residues in the CDR3. In DNA, the CDR3 is TGTGCCAGCAGCACCGGACGGGGGATTAACACCGGGGAGCTGTTTTTT. Amino acid sequence: CASSTGRGINTGELFF.

The rearrangement joins TRBV29-1 to TRBJ2-2, with unresolved D. With 3 bases removed from V and 0 bases from J, the gap between germline ends came to 8 bases. From germline, CDR1 is SQVTM and CDR2 ANQGSEA. The CDR3 contains 14 residues. CDR3 loop: CSVESQANTGELFF. The CDR3 DNA follows: TGCAGCGTTGAGAGCCAGGCGAACACCGGGGAGCTGTTTTTT.

The count of this clone is one. V usage is TRBV3-1 (or the pseudogene TRBV3-2) and J usage is TRBJ2-7; D ambiguous. The V gene lost 3 bases and the J gene lost 0 bases, with 15 bases spanning the gap. CDR1 and CDR2 from the germline V gene are LGHDT and YNNKEL (reference sequence). CDR3 length: 16 amino acids. The CDR3 region is CASSQIGGLYSYEQYF. In DNA, the CDR3 is TGTGCCAGCAGCCAGATAGGTGGGCTGTACTCCTACGAGCAGTACTTC.

This clone appeared a few times. The chain employs TRBV18 and TRBJ2-7, with 7 bases matching TRBD1. Germline CDR1 KGHSH, CDR2 LQKENI. The CDR3 length is 14 residues. V trimming: 2 bases; J trimming: 5 bases; junction bases outside the gene matches: 6. In DNA, the CDR3 is TGTGCCAGCTCACCAACAGGGGTCTGGGACGAGCAGTACTTC. Translating it yields CASSPTGVWDEQYF.

With regard to this clone: Other DNA variants within this sample encode the same CDR3. The chain carries TRBV27 and TRBJ1-5; 7 bases are a match to TRBD1. Germline lookup yields CDR1 MNHEY and CDR2 SMNVEV (reference sequence). V gave up 3 bases and J gave up 2 bases; unmatched junction bases: 1. The CDR3 covers 14 residues. The CDR3 coding sequence is TGTGCCAGCAGTTTTGGACAGGGCAATCAGCCCCAGCATTTT. It translates to CASSFGQGNQPQHF.

The chain employs TRBV27 and TRBJ1-5; D is possibly TRBD1 (5 bases). Germline lookup yields CDR1 MNHEY and CDR2 SMNVEV (reference sequence). V lost 6 bases to trimming and J lost 6 bases, with 21 bases between them. The length of the CDR3 is 16 residues. CDR3 sequence reads: CASSTSQGPRTQPQHF. For the CDR3, the DNA is TGTGCCAGCAGCACCAGCCAGGGCCCCCGGACTCAGCCCCAGCATTTT.

The V and J genes are TRBV5-1 and TRBJ2-3, with 7 nucleotides matching TRBD2. The CDR3 has 16 residues. Looked up from germline, CDR1 is SGHRS and CDR2 is YFSETQ. V lost 4 bases and J lost 0; bases outside the gene matches: 8. In DNA form, the CDR3 reads TGCGCCAGCAGCCGAAATTTCGGGGGGAGCACAGATACGCAGTATTTT. It is translated as CASSRNFGGSTDTQYF. The full variable domain, with the rest looked up from reference TRBV5-1 and TRBJ2-3, is KAGVTQTPRYLIKTRGQQVTLSCSPISGHRSVSWYQQTPGQGLQFLFEYFSETQRNKGNFPGRFSGRQFSNSRSEMNVSTLELGDSALYLCASSRNFGGSTDTQYFGPGTRLTVL.

The chain joins TRBV6-5 to TRBJ2-7, with TRBD1 identical over 10 bases. This CDR3 region has 14 residues. Trimming cost V 8 bases and J 5 bases; bases outside gene matches: 9. The V gene's germline CDR1 is MNHEY and CDR2 SVGAGI. CDR3 sequence: CASLEGQGSHEQYF. The CDR3 nucleotides are TGTGCCAGCCTGGAGGGACAGGGGAGCCACGAGCAGTACTTC.

The chain couples TRBV3-1 (or the pseudogene TRBV3-2) to TRBJ2-3, with 9 bases identical to TRBD2. This CDR3 region has 14 residues. The V gene's germline CDR1 is LGHDT and CDR2 YNNKEL (reference sequence). V lost 3 bases, J lost 3 bases, and 1 base stayed unmatched. CDR3: CASSQAGGTDTQYF. For the CDR3, the DNA is TGTGCCAGCAGCCAGGCGGGGGGGACAGATACGCAGTATTTT.

V and J are TRBV4-1 and TRBJ1-2, with D tentatively TRBD1 (6 bases). V lost 10 bases and J lost 7, with 13 bases in between. Germline V gives CDR1 MGHRA, CDR2 YSYEKL. CDR3 length equals 11 residues. Written as DNA, the CDR3 is TGCGCCACCCAAGGGGGTGGTGGCTACACCTTC. This gives the protein CATQGGGGYTF.

The chain uses TRBV4-1 and TRBJ2-4; 15 nucleotides match TRBD2. The CDR3 totals 18 residues. The V gene's germline CDR1 is MGHRA and CDR2 YSYEKL. After removal of 4 bases from V and 0 bases from J, the junction contained 4 bases not matched to a gene. In nucleotides, the CDR3 is TGCGCCAGCAGCCCGGGACTAGCGGGGGGCCCAGCCAAAAACATTCAGTACTTC. Its translation: CASSPGLAGGPAKNIQYF.

This rearrangement joins TRBV9 to TRBJ1-4; 10 nucleotides align to TRBD1. Germline CDR1 reads SGDLS; CDR2 reads YYNGEE. Trimming at V came to 2 bases and at J to 7 bases, leaving 2 bases not matched to a gene. This CDR3 comprises 14 residues. The CDR3 DNA follows: TGTGCCAGCAGCGTGGGGACAGGGGTTGAAAAACTGTTTTTT. Translating gives CASSVGTGVEKLFF.

V is TRBV29-1 and J is TRBJ1-2; no clear D. Trimming shortened V by 5 bases and J by 8 bases, and 12 bases separated the two germline ends. This CDR3 contains 11 residues. CDR1 SQVTM and CDR2 ANQGSEA come from the germline V gene. This chain's CDR3 is CSVFRDRGYTF. The CDR3 region has the DNA TGCAGCGTTTTTCGAGACCGGGGCTACACCTTC.

The CDR3 sequence is CASSRDRNTEAFF. The CDR3 bases are TGTGCCAGCAGCCGTGATAGGAACACTGAAGCTTTCTTT. The chain carries TRBV7-7 and TRBJ1-1; no firm D call. The germline V gene has CDR1 SSHAT and CDR2 FNYEAQ (reference sequence). V lost 5 bases, J lost 1 base, and 8 bases lay in between. This CDR3 has 13 residues.

The sample holds one count of this clone. The V and J genes are TRBV2 and TRBJ1-2, with 11 nucleotides matching TRBD1. V was pared by 4 bases and J by 8 bases, with 0 bases of the junction left unmatched. In germline, CDR1 is SNHLY, CDR2 FYNNEI. The CDR3 covers 12 residues. The DNA of the CDR3 is TGTGCCAGCAGTGGGGACAGGGGGGGCTACACCTTC. Translated: CASSGDRGGYTF.